The TCR beta chain under discussion was sequenced for a study of glioma-infiltrating T cells after dendritic cell vaccination. The junction had 2 bases not matched to a gene; V was cut back by 4 bases and J by 3 bases. The germline CDR1 and CDR2 sequences are SGHRS and YFSETQ. The CDR3 totals 15 residues. The protocol was immunoSEQ multiplex PCR, while the TCRdb copy is restricted to in-frame clones and leaves out a portion. The sample shows under 100,000 clones, 79% of them seen only once. The sequences come from blood, collected before dendritic cell vaccination. The chain couples TRBV5-1 to TRBJ2-3; TRBD2 matches 13 bases. This receptor was taken from a human donor with glioblastoma. The CDR3 DNA reads as TGCGCCAGCAGCCCGACTAGCGGGAGGACAGATACGCAGTATTTT. Translating it yields CASSPTSGRTDTQYF.